This record concerns one T cell receptor (beta chain) sequence. Its matching antigen is unknown. At baseline, cycle 4 day 1, and cycle 7 day 1, blood was sampled. This record belongs to a study of OX40 agonist ivuxolimab in advanced cancers. Study as a whole: Hepatocellular carcinoma, melanoma, renal cell or head and neck cancer was diagnosed in the dose-escalation patients. Two cutaneous melanoma patients and one hepatocellular carcinoma patient, three in all, had partial responses.

The study, taken as a whole, reports: Expanded peripheral T cells had an undetermined antigen specificity.

Germline lookup yields CDR1 SGDLS and CDR2 YYNGEE. CDR3 length: 14 amino acids. V was cut by 1 base and J by 2 bases, with 6 bases left in between. Sequenced by immunoSEQ multiplex PCR; TCRdb stores in-frame clones only, minus some. The table shows roughly 58,000 clones, with approximately 90% occurring only once. The specimen was CD4+ or CD8+ T cells sorted from blood, collected in a trial of the OX40 agonist ivuxolimab. J is TRBJ2-2 and V is TRBV9; D remains ambiguous. The receptor was derived from an adult with an advanced solid tumor such as melanoma, head and neck, liver or kidney cancer. CDR3 nucleotide sequence: TGTGCCAGCAGCGTACTTGCTAACACCGGGGAGCTGTTTTTT. Encoded protein: CASSVLANTGELFF.